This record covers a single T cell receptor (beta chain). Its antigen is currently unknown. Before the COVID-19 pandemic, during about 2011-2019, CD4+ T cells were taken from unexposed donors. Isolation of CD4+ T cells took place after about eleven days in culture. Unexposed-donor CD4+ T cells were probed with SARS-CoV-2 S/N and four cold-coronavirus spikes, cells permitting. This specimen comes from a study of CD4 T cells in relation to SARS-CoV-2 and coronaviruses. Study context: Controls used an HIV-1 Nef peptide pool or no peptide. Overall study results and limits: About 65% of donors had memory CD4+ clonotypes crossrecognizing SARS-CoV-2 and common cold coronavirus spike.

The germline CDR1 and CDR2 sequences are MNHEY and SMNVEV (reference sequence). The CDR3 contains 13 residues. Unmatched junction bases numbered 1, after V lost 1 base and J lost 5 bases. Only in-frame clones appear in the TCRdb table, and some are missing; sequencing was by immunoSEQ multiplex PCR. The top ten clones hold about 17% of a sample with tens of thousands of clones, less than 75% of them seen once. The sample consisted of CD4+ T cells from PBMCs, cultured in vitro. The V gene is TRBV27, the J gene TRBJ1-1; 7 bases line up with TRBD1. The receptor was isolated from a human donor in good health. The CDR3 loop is CASSLYRGTEAFF. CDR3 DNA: TGTGCCAGCAGTTTATACAGGGGAACTGAAGCTTTCTTT.